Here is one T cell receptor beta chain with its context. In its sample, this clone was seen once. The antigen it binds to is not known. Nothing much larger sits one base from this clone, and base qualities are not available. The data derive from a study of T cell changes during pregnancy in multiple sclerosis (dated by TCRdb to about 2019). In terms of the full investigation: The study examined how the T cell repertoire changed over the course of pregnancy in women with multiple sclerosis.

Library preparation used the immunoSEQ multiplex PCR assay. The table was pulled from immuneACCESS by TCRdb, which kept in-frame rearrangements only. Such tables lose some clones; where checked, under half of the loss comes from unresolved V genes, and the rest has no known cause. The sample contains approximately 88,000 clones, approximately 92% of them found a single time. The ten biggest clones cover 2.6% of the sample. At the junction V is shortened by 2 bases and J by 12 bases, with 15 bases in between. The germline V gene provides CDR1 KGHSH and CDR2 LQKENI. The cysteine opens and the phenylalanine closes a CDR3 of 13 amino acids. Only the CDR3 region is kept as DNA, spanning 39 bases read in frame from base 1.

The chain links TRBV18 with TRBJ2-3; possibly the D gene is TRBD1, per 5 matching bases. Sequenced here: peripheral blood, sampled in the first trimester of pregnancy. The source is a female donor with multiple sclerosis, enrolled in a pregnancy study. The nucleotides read TGTGCCAGCTCACCATTCGAAGGACAACACCAGTATTTT. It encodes CASSPFEGQHQYF.